The clone carrying this TCR beta chain was picked up a small number of times. Its antigen is as yet unknown. V lost 2 bases and J lost 8; bases outside the gene matches: 3. The length of the CDR3 is 14 residues. Germline assignment: CDR1 SGHRS and CDR2 YFSETQ. Documented time point: week 23, last vaccination. Vaccine doses each comprised 300 ug of mutant IDH1 20-mer peptide, with topical imiquimod. The astrocytomas were IDH1-mutant, ATRX-negative, and WHO grade 3 or 4. This record belongs to a study of a mutant IDH1 vaccine in newly diagnosed glioma. Study-level information: The first vaccination came 4-6 weeks after radiotherapy alone, or with temozolomide cycles. Treated patients showed a male proportion of around 62%, a female proportion of approximately 38%, and a mean age of roughly 40 years.

Regarding the study as a whole: Induction of immune responses by the vaccine occurred in about 95% of patients.

Libraries were prepared by immunoSEQ multiplex PCR; TCRdb keeps only in-frame clonotypes and omits some of them. The table shows tens of thousands of clones, with about 75% occurring only once. The material sequenced was PBMCs, taken from a glioma patient whose treatment included an IDH1 peptide vaccine. The clonotype comes from a man aged 50 to 60 with glioma. This sequence joins TRBV5-1 and TRBJ2-1; TRBD2 matches 11 bases. The CDR3 is CASSFTSGGDEQFF. The DNA of the CDR3 is TGCGCCAGCAGCTTTACTAGCGGGGGCGATGAGCAGTTCTTC.